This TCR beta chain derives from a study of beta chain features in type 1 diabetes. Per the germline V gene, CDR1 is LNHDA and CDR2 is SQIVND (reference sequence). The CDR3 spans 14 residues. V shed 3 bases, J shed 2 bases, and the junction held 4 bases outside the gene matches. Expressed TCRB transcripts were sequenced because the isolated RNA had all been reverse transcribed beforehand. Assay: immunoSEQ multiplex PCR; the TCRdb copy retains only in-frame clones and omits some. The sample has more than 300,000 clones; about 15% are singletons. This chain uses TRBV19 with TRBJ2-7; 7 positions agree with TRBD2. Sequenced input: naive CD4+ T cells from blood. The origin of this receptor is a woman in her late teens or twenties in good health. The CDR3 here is CASSMLADTYEQYF. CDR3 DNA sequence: TGTGCCAGTAGTATGCTAGCGGACACCTACGAGCAGTACTTC.